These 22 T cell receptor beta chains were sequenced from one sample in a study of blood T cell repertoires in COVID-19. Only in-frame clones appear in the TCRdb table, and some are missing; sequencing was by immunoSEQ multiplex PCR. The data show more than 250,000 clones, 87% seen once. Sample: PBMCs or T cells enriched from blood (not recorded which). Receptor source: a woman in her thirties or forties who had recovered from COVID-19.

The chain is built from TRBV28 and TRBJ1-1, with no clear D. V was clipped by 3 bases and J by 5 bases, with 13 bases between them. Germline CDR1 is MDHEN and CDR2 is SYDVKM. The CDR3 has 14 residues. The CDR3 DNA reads TGTGCCAGCAGTTTGCGCCCCGCGGGGACTGAAGCTTTCTTT. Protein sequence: CASSLRPAGTEAFF.

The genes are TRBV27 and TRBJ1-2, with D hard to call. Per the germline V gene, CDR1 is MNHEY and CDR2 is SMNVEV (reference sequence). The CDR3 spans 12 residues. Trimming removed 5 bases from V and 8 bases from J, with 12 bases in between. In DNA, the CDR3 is TGTGCCAGCAGTACCCTGGGCTGGGGCTACACCTTC. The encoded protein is CASSTLGWGYTF.

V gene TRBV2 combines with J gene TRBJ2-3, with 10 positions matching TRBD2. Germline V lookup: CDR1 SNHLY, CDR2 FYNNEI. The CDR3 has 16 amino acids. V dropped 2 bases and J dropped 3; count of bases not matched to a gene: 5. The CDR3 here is CASSESASGSTDTQYF. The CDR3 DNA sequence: TGTGCCAGCAGTGAATCCGCTAGCGGGAGTACAGATACGCAGTATTTT.

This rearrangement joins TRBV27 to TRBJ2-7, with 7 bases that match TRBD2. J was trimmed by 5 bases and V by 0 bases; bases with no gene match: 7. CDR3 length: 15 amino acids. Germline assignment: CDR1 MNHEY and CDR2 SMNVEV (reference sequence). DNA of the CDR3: TGTGCCAGCAGTTTATCCGTCCAGGGAGGGAACGAGCAGTACTTC. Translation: CASSLSVQGGNEQYF.

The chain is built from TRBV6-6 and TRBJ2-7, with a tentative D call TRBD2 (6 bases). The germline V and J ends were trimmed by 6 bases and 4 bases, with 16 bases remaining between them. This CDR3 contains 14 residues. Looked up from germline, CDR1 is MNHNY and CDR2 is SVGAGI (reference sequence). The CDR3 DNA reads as TGTGCCAGCAGCCAGATCACCGGGACTTACGAGCAGTACTTC. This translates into CASSQITGTYEQYF.

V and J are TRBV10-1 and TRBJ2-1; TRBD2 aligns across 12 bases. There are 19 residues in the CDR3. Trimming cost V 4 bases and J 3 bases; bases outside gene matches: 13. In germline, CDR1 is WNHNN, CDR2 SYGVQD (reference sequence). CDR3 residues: CASSVVVTSGRFCYNEQFF. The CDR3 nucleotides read TGCGCCAGCAGTGTAGTCGTGACTAGCGGGAGATTTTGCTACAATGAGCAGTTCTTC.

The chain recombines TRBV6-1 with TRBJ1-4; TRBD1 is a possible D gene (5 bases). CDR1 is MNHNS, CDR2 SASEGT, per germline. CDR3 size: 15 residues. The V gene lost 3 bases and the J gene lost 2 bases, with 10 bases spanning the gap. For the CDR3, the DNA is TGTGCCAGCAGTGAGGGGGGTCAGACTAATGAAAAACTGTTTTTT. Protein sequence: CASSEGGQTNEKLFF.

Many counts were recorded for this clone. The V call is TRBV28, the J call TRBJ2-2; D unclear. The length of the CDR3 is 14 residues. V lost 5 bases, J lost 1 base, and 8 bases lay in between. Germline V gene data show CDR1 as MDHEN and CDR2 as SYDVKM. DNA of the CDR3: TGTGCCAGCAGTCCCCCAAAGAACACCGGGGAGCTGTTTTTT. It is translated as CASSPPKNTGELFF.

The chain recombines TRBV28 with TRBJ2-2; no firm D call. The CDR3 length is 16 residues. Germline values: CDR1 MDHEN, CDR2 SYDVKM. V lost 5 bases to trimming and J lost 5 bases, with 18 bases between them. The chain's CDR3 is CASSTPGRRMTGELFF. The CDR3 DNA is TGTGCCAGCAGTACCCCTGGCAGGCGTATGACCGGGGAGCTGTTTTTT.

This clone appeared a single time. The chain's CDR3 is CASSSEIEKLFF. The CDR3 DNA reads TGTGCCAGCAGCTCGGAGATTGAAAAACTGTTTTTT. This rearrangement joins TRBV28 to TRBJ1-4; D call uncertain. This CDR3 is built from 12 residues. Per the germline V gene, CDR1 is MDHEN and CDR2 is SYDVKM. Deletions cut 6 bases from V and 7 bases from J, with 9 bases between.

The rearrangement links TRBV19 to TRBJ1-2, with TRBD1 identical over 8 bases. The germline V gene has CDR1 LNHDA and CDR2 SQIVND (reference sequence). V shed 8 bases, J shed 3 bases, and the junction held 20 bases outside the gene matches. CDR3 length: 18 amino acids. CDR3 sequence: CASQDLTRTGGRHYGYTF. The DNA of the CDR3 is TGTGCCAGTCAAGACCTCACCCGAACAGGGGGGAGGCACTATGGCTACACCTTC.

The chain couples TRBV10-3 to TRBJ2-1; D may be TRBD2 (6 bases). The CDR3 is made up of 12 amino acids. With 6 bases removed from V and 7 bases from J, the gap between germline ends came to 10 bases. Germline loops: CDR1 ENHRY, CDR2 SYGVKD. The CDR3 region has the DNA TGTGCCATCAGGGCTGGGAGGAATGAGCAGTTCTTC. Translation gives CAIRAGRNEQFF.

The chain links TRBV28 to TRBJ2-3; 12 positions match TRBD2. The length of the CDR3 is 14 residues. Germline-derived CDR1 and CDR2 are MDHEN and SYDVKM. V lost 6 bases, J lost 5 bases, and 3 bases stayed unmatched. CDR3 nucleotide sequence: TGTGCCAGCAGGCCTAGCGGGAGGGTAGATACGCAGTATTTT. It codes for CASRPSGRVDTQYF.

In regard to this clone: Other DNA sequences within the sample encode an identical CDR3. CDR3 region: CASSSPGGRETQYF. The DNA for the CDR3 is TGTGCCAGCAGCTCCCCAGGGGGGAGAGAGACCCAGTACTTC. The V gene is TRBV28, the J gene TRBJ2-5; the D gene is possibly TRBD1 (7 bases). The length of the CDR3 is 14 residues. CDR1 is MDHEN and CDR2 is SYDVKM in the germline V gene. Trimming took off 6 bases at V and 4 bases at J, with 15 bases between the two ends.

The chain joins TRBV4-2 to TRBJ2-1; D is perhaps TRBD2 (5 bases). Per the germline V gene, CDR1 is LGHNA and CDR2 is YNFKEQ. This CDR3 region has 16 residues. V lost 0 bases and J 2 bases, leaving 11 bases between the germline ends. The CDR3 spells CASSQDTASPYNEQFF. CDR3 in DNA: TGTGCCAGCAGCCAAGACACGGCTAGCCCCTACAATGAGCAGTTCTTC.

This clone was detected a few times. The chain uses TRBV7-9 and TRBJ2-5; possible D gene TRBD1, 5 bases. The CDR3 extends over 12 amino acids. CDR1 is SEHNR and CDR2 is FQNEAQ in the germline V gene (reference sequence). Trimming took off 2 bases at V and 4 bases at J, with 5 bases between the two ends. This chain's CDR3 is CASSLQGETQYF. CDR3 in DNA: TGTGCCAGCAGCTTACAGGGAGAGACCCAGTACTTC.

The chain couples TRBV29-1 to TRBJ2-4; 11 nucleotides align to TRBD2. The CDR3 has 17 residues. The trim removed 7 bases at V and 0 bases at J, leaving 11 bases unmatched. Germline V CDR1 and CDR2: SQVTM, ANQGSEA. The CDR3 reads CSASGTSGDLAKNIQYF. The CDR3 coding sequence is TGCAGCGCGTCCGGGACTAGCGGAGACCTAGCCAAAAACATTCAGTACTTC.

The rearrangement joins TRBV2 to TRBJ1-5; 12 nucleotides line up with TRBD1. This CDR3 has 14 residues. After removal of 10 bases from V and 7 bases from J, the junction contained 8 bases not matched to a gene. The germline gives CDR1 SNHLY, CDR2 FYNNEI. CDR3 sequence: CATRVGQGAQPQHF. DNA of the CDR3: TGTGCCACCCGGGTGGGACAGGGGGCCCAGCCCCAGCATTTT.

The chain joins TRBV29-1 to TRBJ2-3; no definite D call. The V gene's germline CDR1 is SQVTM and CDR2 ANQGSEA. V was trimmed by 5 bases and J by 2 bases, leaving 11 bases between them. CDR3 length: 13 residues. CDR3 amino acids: CSVQLALTDTQYF. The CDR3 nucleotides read TGCAGCGTTCAACTCGCCCTCACAGATACGCAGTATTTT.

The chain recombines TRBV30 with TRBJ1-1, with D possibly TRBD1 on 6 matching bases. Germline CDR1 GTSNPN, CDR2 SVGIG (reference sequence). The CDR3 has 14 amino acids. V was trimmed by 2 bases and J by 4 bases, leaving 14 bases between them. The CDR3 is CAWSRGDTSTEAFF. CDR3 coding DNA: TGTGCCTGGAGTAGAGGGGACACCAGCACTGAAGCTTTCTTT.

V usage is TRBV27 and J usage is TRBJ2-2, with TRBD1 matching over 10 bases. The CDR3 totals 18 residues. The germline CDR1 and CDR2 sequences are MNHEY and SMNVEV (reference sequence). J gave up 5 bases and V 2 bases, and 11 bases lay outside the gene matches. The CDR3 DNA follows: TGTGCCAGCAGTTTAAGAATCCCGGGACAGGGGTCGACCGGGGAGCTGTTTTTT. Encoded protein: CASSLRIPGQGSTGELFF.

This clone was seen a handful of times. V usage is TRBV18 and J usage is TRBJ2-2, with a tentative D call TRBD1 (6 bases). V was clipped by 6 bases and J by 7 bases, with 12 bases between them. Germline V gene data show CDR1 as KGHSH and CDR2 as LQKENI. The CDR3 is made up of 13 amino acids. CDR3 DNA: TGTGCCAGCTCCTGGGACATGTACGGGGAGCTGTTTTTT. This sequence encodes CASSWDMYGELFF.